The 11 T cell receptor beta chains given below trace back to one sample, sequenced in a study of T cell responses to AZD1222 COVID-19 vaccine. Generated by immunoSEQ multiplex PCR, the TCRdb table keeps only in-frame clones and is missing some. The repertoire holds under 95,000 clones, with over 75% as singletons. This material consisted of peripheral blood, taken on day 0 of AZD1222 vaccination. Source of these receptors: an adult in good health.

This clone was picked up one time. This chain joins TRBV5-6 and TRBJ1-1; 8 bases map to TRBD1. The germline V gene encodes CDR1 SGHDT and CDR2 YYEEEE. The V gene end was trimmed by 3 bases and the J gene end by 1 base; junction bases not matched to a gene: 5. The CDR3 is made up of 15 amino acids. CDR3 loop: CASSYRTGPNTEAFF. CDR3 in DNA: TGTGCCAGCAGCTATCGGACAGGGCCGAACACTGAAGCTTTCTTT.

This rearrangement joins TRBV4-2 to TRBJ1-5; 9 bases line up with TRBD1. This CDR3 contains 15 residues. After removal of 3 bases from V and 6 bases from J, the junction contained 6 bases not matched to a gene. From germline, CDR1 is LGHNA and CDR2 YNFKEQ. The CDR3 coding sequence is TGTGCCAGCAGCCATAAAGACAGGGGGAGTCAGCCCCAGCATTTT. Protein product: CASSHKDRGSQPQHF.

The chain recombines TRBV28 with TRBJ2-7, with D perhaps TRBD1 (6 bases). V was shortened by 6 bases and J by 0 bases, with 15 bases between the two germline ends. The CDR3 has 15 residues. The germline CDR1 and CDR2 sequences are MDHEN and SYDVKM. CDR3 nucleotides: TGTGCCAGCAGCCCCAGGGGCGCCGCCTCCTACGAGCAGTACTTC. It yields the protein CASSPRGAASYEQYF. Full variable domain (rest looked up from reference TRBV28 and TRBJ2-7): DVKVTQSSRYLVKRTGEKVFLECVQDMDHENMFWYRQDPGLGLRLIYFSYDVKMKEKGDIPEGYSVSREKKERFSLILESASTNQTSMYLCASSPRGAASYEQYFGPGTRLTVT.

This sequence joins TRBV18 and TRBJ2-1; 7 bases are a match to TRBD2. The length of the CDR3 is 16 residues. CDR1 is KGHSH, CDR2 LQKENI, per germline. After removal of 1 base from V and 9 bases from J, the junction contained 12 bases not matched to a gene. This CDR3 reads CASSPQGGSLYGEQFF. DNA for the CDR3: TGTGCCAGCTCACCACAGGGCGGGAGTCTTTATGGTGAGCAGTTCTTC.

The chain combines TRBV27 with TRBJ1-1, with D possibly being TRBD1 (6 bases). The CDR3 runs to 13 residues. Between the trimmed V and J ends, which lost 8 bases and 6 bases, there was a span of 16 bases. CDR1 and CDR2 from the germline V gene are MNHEY and SMNVEV (reference sequence). Here the CDR3 DNA reads TGTGCCAGCTCCCCCACAGGGAGCGCTGAAGCTTTCTTT. Protein sequence: CASSPTGSAEAFF.

The chain joins TRBV20-1 to TRBJ2-5, with D possibly being TRBD2 (6 bases). The CDR3 has 14 amino acids. The ends were cut back, 3 bases at V and 1 base at J, with 12 bases in the middle. Germline CDR1 is DFQATT and CDR2 is SNEGSKA (reference sequence). CDR3 nucleotides: TGCAGTGCTAGTCGATTAGCGGTCCAAGAGACCCAGTACTTC. This codes for CSASRLAVQETQYF.

The CDR3 protein is CASSTGQGTSELFF. For the CDR3, the DNA is TGTGCCAGCAGTACCGGACAGGGCACATCGGAACTGTTTTTT. The V call is TRBV28, the J call TRBJ1-4; 8 bases match TRBD1. V dropped 5 bases and J dropped 12; count of bases not matched to a gene: 11. CDR3 length: 14 amino acids. Germline V lookup: CDR1 MDHEN, CDR2 SYDVKM.

The genes are TRBV30 and TRBJ1-6; no definite D call. This CDR3 spans 14 amino acids. Germline V CDR1 and CDR2: GTSNPN, SVGIG (reference sequence). V lost 2 bases and J 0 bases, leaving 5 bases between the germline ends. The chain's CDR3 is CAWSLFSYNSPLHF. The CDR3 coding sequence is TGTGCCTGGAGTCTTTTCTCCTATAATTCACCCCTCCACTTT.

This clone was observed a handful of times. This sequence joins TRBV18 and TRBJ1-6; D is undetermined. The CDR3 is made up of 15 amino acids. Germline V gene data show CDR1 as KGHSH and CDR2 as LQKENI. V dropped 1 base and J dropped 7 bases, with 11 bases sitting between them. The CDR3 region is CASSPQRGGNSPLHF. Here the CDR3 DNA reads TGTGCCAGCTCACCACAACGTGGTGGCAATTCACCCCTCCACTTT.

V and J are TRBV11-1 and TRBJ2-2, with no clear D. There are 15 residues in the CDR3. Germline values: CDR1 SGHAT, CDR2 FQDESV (reference sequence). V was trimmed by 0 bases and J by 4 bases, leaving 9 bases between them. The CDR3 here is CASSLAHGGTGELFF. The CDR3 DNA follows: TGTGCCAGCAGCTTAGCCCACGGTGGCACCGGGGAGCTGTTTTTT.

V gene TRBV5-8 combines with J gene TRBJ1-3; unclear D gene. V shed 4 bases and J shed 1 base, with 15 bases lying between them. Looked up from germline, CDR1 is SGHTS and CDR2 is YDEGEE. The CDR3 loop spans 16 amino acids. CDR3 bases: TGTGCCAGCAGCCTTGGTAAAAACCCATCTGGAAACACCATATATTTT. It codes for CASSLGKNPSGNTIYF.